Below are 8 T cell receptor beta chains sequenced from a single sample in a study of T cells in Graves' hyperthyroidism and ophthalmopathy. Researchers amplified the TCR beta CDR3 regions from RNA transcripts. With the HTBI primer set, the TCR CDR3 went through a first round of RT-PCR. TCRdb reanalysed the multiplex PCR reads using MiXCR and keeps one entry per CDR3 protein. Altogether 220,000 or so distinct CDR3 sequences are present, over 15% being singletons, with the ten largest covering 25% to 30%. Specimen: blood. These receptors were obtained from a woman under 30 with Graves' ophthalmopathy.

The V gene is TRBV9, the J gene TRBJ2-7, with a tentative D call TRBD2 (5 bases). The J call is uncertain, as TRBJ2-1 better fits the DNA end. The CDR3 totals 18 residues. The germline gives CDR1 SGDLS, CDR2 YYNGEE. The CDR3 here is CASSPRLEDRTRIYEQFF. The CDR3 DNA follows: TGTGCCAGCAGCCCTAGACTGGAGGATAGAACGCGGATCTACGAGCAGTTCTTC.

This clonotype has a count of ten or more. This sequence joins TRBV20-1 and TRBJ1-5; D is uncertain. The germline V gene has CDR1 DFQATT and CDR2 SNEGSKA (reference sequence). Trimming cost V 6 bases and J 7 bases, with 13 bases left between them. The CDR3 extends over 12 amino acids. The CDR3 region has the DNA TGCAGTGCCGAGAGAGGGCCGCAGCCCCAGCATTTT. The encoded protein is CSAERGPQPQHF.

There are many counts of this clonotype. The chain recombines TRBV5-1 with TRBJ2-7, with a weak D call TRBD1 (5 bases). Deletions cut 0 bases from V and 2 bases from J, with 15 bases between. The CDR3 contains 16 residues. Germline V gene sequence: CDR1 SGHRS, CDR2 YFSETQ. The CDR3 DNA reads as TGCGCCAGCAGCTTGGGTGCCACAGGCCATACCTACGAGCAGTACTTC. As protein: CASSLGATGHTYEQYF. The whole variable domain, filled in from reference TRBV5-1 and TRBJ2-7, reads KAGVTQTPRYLIKTRGQQVTLSCSPISGHRSVSWYQQTPGQGLQFLFEYFSETQRNKGNFPGRFSGRQFSNSRSEMNVSTLELGDSALYLCASSLGATGHTYEQYFGPGTRLTVT.

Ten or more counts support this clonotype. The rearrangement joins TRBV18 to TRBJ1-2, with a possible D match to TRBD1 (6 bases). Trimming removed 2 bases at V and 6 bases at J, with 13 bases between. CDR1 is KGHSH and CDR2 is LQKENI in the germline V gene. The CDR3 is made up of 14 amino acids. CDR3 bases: TGTGCCAGCTCACCAAACGGGGGGGCAAATGGCTACACCTTC. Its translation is CASSPNGGANGYTF. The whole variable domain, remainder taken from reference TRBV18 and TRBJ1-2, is NAGVMQNPRHLVRRRGQEARLRCSPMKGHSHVYWYRQLPEEGLKFMVYLQKENIIDESGMPKERFSAEFPKEGPSILRIQQVVRGDSAAYFCASSPNGGANGYTFGSGTRLTVV.

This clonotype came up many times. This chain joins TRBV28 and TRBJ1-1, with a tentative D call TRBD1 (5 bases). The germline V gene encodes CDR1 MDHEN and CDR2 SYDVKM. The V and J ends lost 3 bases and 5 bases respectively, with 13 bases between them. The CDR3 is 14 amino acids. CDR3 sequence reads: CASSLAREKTEAFF. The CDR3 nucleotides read TGTGCCAGCAGTTTGGCCAGGGAGAAGACTGAAGCTTTCTTT.

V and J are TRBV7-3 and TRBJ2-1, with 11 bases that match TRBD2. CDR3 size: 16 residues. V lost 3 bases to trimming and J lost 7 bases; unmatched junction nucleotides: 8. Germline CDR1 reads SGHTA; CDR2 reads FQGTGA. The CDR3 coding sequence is TGTGCCAGCAGCTTGCAAACTAGCGGGAGTATAAATGAGCAGTTCTTC. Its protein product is CASSLQTSGSINEQFF.

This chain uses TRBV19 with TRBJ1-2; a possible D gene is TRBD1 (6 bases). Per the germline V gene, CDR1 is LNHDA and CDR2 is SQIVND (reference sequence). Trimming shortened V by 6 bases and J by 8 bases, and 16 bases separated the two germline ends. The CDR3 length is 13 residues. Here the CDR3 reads CASRDRQDQGYTF. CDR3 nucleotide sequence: TGTGCCAGTAGAGACCGACAGGACCAAGGCTACACCTTC.

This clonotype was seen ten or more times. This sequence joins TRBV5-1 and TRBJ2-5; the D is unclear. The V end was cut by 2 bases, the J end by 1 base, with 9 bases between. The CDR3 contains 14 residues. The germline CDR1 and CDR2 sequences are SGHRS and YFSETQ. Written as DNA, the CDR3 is TGCGCCAGCAGCTTCTGGACCGTCCAAGAGACCCAGTACTTC. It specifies CASSFWTVQETQYF. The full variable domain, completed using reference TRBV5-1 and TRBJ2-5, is KAGVTQTPRYLIKTRGQQVTLSCSPISGHRSVSWYQQTPGQGLQFLFEYFSETQRNKGNFPGRFSGRQFSNSRSEMNVSTLELGDSALYLCASSFWTVQETQYFGPGTRLLVL.